This TCR beta chain was found in a study of PD-1 blockade in classical Hodgkin lymphoma. Overall study results and limits: By C4D1 there was a significant rise in CD4+ TCR diversity but not in CD8+ TCR diversity.

This clone was observed a handful of times. The antigen is undetermined. There are 13 residues in the CDR3. The germline CDR1 and CDR2 sequences are SGHTA and FQGNSA. The ends were cut back, 4 bases at V and 5 bases at J, with 9 bases in the middle. Clones were sequenced by immunoSEQ multiplex PCR, and TCRdb holds only the in-frame ones, with some missing. This sample carries about 97,000 clones, roughly 83% of them seen once, and the ten largest clones take over 9%. Each patient's relapse followed autologous stem cell transplantation, and brentuximab vedotin exposure varied. The J gene is TRBJ1-5, the V gene TRBV7-2; D ambiguous. Sample: peripheral blood mononuclear cells (PBMCs), taken at baseline. The receptor's source is a human donor with classical Hodgkin lymphoma. The DNA for the CDR3 is TGTGCCAGCAGCTCCACTGGTTATCAGCCCCAGCATTTT. Translated: CASSSTGYQPQHF. Filled out from reference TRBV7-2 and TRBJ1-5, the complete variable domain reads GAGVSQSPSNKVTEKGKDVELRCDPISGHTALYWYRQSLGQGLEFLIYFQGNSAPDKSGLPSDRFSAERTGGSVSTLTIQRTQQEDSAVYLCASSSTGYQPQHFGDGTRLSIL.